The clone carrying this TCR beta chain was recorded many times. Its matching antigen is unknown. TCRdb analysed the 5' RACE reads with MiXCR anew, one entry per CDR3 protein. This table holds about 690,000 distinct CDR3 sequences, around 5.7% found once. This sample is drawn from a study of identical twins. Whole-study findings and limits: Insertions were reduced in abundant cord blood beta clonotypes but not in memory repertoires.

The CDR3 spans 14 residues. Trimming stripped 4 bases from V and 0 bases from J, with 11 bases between. Germline CDR1 and CDR2: SQVTM and ANQGSEA. The chain carries TRBV29-1 and TRBJ2-3; no clear D. This clonotype was sampled from a young man in good health. What was sequenced was naive T cells sorted from blood. DNA of the CDR3: TGCAGCGTTGGGTTTAGGGTGAGCACAGATACGCAGTATTTT. Translating it yields CSVGFRVSTDTQYF.